This TCR beta chain stems from a study of cytomegalovirus exposure and HLA in healthy donors. Findings and caveats of the study: Fewer N-insertions (relative to the roughly 730-donor mean) were reportedly seen in an Asian-associated ancestry cluster in a later analysis. Per published accounts, TCR beta sequences correctly predicted the HLA-A and HLA-B alleles of most subjects. Earlier findings revealed that most TCR beta V segments proved productive either about 90% or about 30% of the time. The study labeled about 160 TCR beta chains cytomegalovirus-associated.

The CDR3 has 13 residues. Germline CDR1 MNHNS, CDR2 SASEGT. V was pared by 5 bases and J by 3 bases, with 7 bases between. Ten or more counts support this clone. Its antigen remains unknown. The primer mix had 60 Vbeta and 13 Jbeta primers. Sequencing was performed with immunoSEQ multiplex PCR; in TCRdb, only in-frame clones are kept and a portion is missing. The profile shows 110,000 to 150,000 clones, approximately 72% of them singletons. This TCR was sampled from a man aged 35-49 years in good health and CMV-seronegative. The sample taken for sequencing was PBMCs. This chain connects TRBV6-1 to TRBJ2-2; unclear D gene. CDR3 in DNA: TGTGCCAGCAGTCCCCGGGACACCGGGGAGCTGTTTTTT. Translated: CASSPRDTGELFF.